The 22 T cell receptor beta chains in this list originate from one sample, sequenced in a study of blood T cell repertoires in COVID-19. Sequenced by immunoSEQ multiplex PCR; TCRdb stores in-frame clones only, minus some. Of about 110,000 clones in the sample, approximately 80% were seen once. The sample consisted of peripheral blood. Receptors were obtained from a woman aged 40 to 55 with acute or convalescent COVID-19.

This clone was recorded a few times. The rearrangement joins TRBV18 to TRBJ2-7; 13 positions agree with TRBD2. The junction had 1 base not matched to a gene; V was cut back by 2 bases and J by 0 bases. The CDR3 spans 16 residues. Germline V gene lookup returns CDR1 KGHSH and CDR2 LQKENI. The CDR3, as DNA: TGTGCCAGCTCACCAGGGACTAGCGGGACCTCCTACGAGCAGTACTTC. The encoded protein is CASSPGTSGTSYEQYF. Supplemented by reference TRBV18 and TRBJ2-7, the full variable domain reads NAGVMQNPRHLVRRRGQEARLRCSPMKGHSHVYWYRQLPEEGLKFMVYLQKENIIDESGMPKERFSAEFPKEGPSILRIQQVVRGDSAAYFCASSPGTSGTSYEQYFGPGTRLTVT.

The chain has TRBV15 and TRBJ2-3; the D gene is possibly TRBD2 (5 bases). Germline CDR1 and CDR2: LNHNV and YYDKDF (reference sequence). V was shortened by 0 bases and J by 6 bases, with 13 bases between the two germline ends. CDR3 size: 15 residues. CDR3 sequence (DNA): TGTGCCACCAGCAGAGAGGGGAGTAGAGGTGATACGCAGTATTTT. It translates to CATSREGSRGDTQYF. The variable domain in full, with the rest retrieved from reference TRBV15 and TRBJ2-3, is DAMVIQNPRYQVTQFGKPVTLSCSQTLNHNVMYWYQQKSSQAPKLLFHYYDKDFNNEADTPDNFQSRRPNTSFCFLDIRSPGLGDTAMYLCATSREGSRGDTQYFGPGTRLTVL.

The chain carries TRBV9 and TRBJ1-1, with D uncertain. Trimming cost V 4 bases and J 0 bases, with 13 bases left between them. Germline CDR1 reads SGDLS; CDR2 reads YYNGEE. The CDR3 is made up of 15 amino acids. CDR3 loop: CASSSRSDVNTEAFF. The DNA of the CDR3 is TGTGCCAGCAGCTCCCGATCAGATGTGAACACTGAAGCTTTCTTT. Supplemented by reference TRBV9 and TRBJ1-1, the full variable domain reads DSGVTQTPKHLITATGQRVTLRCSPRSGDLSVYWYQQSLDQGLQFLIQYYNGEERAKGNILERFSAQQFPDLHSELNLSSLELGDSALYFCASSSRSDVNTEAFFGQGTRLTVV.

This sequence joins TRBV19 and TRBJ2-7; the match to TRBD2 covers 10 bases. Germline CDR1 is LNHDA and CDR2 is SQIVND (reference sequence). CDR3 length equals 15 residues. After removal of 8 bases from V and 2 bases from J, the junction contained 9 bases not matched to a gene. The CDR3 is CASRASGGYAYEQYF. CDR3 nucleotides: TGTGCCAGTCGAGCTAGCGGGGGATATGCCTACGAGCAGTACTTC.

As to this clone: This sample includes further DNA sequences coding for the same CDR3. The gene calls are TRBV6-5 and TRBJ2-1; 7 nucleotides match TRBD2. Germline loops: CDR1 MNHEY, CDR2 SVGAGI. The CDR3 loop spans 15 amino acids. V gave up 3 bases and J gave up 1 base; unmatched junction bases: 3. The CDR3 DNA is TGTGCCAGCAGTTATTGGGGGGGATCCTACAATGAGCAGTTCTTC. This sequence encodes CASSYWGGSYNEQFF.

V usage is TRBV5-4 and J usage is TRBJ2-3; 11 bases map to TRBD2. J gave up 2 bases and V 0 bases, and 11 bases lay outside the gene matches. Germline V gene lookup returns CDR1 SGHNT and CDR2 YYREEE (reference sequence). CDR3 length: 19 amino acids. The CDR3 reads CASSLGVSGGARTTDTQYF. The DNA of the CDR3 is TGTGCCAGCAGCTTGGGGGTTAGCGGGGGGGCCCGAACCACAGATACGCAGTATTTT.

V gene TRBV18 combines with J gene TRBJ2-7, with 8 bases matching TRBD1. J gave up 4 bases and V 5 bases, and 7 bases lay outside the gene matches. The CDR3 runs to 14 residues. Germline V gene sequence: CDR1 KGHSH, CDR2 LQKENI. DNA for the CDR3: TGTGCCAGCTCAAGGACAGGGAGAGGTTACGAGCAGTACTTC. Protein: CASSRTGRGYEQYF.

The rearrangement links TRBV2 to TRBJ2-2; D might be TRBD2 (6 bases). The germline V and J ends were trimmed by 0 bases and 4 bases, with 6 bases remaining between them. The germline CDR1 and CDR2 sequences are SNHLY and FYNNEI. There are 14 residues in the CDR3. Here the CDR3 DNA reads TGTGCCAGCAGTGAAGCGCGGGGCACCGGGGAGCTGTTTTTT. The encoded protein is CASSEARGTGELFF.

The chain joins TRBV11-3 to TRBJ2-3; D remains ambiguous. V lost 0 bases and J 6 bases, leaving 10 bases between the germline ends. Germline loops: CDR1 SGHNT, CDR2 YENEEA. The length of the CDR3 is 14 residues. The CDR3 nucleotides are TGTGCCAGCAGCTTAGATCTGCAGGCGGATACGCAGTATTTT. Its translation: CASSLDLQADTQYF.

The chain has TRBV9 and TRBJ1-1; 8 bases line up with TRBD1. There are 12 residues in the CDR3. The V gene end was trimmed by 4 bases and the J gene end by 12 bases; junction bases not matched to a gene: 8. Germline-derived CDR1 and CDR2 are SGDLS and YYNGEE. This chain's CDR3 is CASSSQGAQTFF. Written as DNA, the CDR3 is TGTGCCAGCAGCTCCCAGGGGGCGCAAACTTTCTTT.

The CDR3 coding sequence is TGCGCCAGCAGCCAAGAGGTGGCGGGGCGCGATCAGCCCCAGCATTTT. Its translation is CASSQEVAGRDQPQHF. The chain joins TRBV4-1 to TRBJ1-5, with a weak D call TRBD1 (5 bases). V was clipped by 0 bases and J by 5 bases, with 14 bases between them. This CDR3 has 16 residues. From germline, CDR1 is MGHRA and CDR2 YSYEKL.

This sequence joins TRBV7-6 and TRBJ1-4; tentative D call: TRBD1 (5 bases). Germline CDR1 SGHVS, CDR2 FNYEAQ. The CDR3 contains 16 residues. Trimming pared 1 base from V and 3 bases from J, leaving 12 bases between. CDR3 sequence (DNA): TGTGCCAGCAGCTTAGGGGGGGTTTCGGCTAATGAAAAACTGTTTTTT. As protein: CASSLGGVSANEKLFF.

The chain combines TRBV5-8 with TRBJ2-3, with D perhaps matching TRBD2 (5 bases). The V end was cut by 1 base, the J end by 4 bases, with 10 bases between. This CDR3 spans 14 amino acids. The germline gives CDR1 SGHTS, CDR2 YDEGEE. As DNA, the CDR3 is TGTGCCAGCAGCTTGTACCTAGCCGCAGATACGCAGTATTTT. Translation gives CASSLYLAADTQYF.

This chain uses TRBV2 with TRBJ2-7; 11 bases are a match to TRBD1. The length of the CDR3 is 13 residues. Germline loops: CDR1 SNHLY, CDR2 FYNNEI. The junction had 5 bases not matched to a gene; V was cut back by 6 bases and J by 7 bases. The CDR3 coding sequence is TGTGCCAGCAGGGGGACAGGGGGAAATGAGCAGTACTTC. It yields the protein CASRGTGGNEQYF.

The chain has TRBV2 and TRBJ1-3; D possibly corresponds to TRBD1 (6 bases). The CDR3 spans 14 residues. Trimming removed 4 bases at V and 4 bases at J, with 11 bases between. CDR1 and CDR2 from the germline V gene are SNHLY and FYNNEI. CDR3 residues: CASSVDRSGNTIYF. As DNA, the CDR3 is TGTGCCAGCAGTGTTGACAGGAGCGGAAACACCATATATTTT.

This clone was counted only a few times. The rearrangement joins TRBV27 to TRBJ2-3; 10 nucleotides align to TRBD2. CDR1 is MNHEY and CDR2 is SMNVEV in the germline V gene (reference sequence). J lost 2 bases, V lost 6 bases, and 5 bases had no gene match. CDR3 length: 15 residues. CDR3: CASRSSGGATDTQYF. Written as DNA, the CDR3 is TGTGCCAGCAGATCAAGCGGGGGGGCCACAGATACGCAGTATTTT.

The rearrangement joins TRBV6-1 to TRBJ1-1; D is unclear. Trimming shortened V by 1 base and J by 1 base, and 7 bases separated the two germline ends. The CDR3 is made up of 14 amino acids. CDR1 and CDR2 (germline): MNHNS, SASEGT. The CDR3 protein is CASSEDSTNTEAFF. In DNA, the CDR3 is TGTGCCAGCAGTGAAGACAGCACGAACACTGAAGCTTTCTTT.

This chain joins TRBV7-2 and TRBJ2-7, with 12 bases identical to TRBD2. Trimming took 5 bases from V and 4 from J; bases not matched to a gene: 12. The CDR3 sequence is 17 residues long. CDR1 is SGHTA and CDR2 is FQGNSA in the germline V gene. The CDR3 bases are TGTGCCAGCAGCCCCGGCCCTAGCGGGGGGGCCGTATACGAGCAGTACTTC. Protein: CASSPGPSGGAVYEQYF.

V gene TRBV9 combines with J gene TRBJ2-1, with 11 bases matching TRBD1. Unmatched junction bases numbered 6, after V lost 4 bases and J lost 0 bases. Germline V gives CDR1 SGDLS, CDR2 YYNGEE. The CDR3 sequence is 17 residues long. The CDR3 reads CASSRTGGLSSYNEQFF. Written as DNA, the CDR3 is TGTGCCAGCAGCCGGACAGGGGGCTTGAGCTCCTACAATGAGCAGTTCTTC.

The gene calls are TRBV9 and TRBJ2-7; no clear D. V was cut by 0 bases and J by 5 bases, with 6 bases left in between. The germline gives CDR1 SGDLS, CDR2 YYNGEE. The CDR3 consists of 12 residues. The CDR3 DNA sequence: TGTGCCAGCAGCGTAGCGGCGGACGAGCAGTACTTC. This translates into CASSVAADEQYF.

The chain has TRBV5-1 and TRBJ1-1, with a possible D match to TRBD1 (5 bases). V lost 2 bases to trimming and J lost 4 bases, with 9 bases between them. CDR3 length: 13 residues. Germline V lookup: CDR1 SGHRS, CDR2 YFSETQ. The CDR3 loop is CASSLGVGTEAFF. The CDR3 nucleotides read TGCGCCAGCAGCTTAGGGGTGGGCACTGAAGCTTTCTTT.

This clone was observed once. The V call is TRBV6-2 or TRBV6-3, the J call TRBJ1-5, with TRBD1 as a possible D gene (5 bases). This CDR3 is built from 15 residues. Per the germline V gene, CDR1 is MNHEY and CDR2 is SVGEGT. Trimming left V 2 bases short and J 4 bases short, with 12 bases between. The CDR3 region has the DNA TGTGCCAGCAGTTACCCGCGGGGGAATAATCAGCCCCAGCATTTT. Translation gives CASSYPRGNNQPQHF.